This T cell receptor beta chain appears in the sequencing data of a study of Ad26.COV2.S vaccination and SARS-CoV-2 variants. Broader study findings: The analyses of TCR breadth and depth may have understated the size of total T cell responses. Vaccine recipients and placebo recipients showed similar non-spike TCR breadth.

Only in-frame clones appear in the TCRdb table, and some are missing; sequencing was by immunoSEQ multiplex PCR. The top ten clones hold 15% to 20% of a sample with about 97,000 clones, over 60% of them seen once. In the case of this clone: The target antigen is unknown.

Germline V gene data show CDR1 as MNHEY and CDR2 as SMNVEV (reference sequence). V gave up 2 bases and J gave up 9 bases; unmatched junction bases: 13. The CDR3 is made up of 15 amino acids. This chain joins TRBV27 and TRBJ2-7; 7 bases agree with TRBD1. This clonotype originated in a human donor who had recovered from COVID-19. The input for sequencing was peripheral blood, taken after recovery from COVID-19. Here the CDR3 DNA reads TGTGCCAGCAGTTTAACTTCGGGACAGAGAATGGGGCAGTACTTC. It codes for CASSLTSGQRMGQYF.